This TCR beta chain derives from a study of T cell repertoires in cytomegalovirus infection. Study-wide context: Indications of both CMV infection and matching HLA type were provided by public TCR beta signatures.

Overall study results and limits: In two of eight donors, the top clonotype was HLA-C-restricted CMV-specific. People with CMV and the relevant HLA were identified by cumulative public TCR beta family frequency.

This clonotype came up many times. The antigen is unknown. Per the germline V gene, CDR1 is LGHNA and CDR2 is YSLEER. The V and J ends lost 0 bases and 8 bases, in that order; junction bases with no gene match: 9. There are 16 residues in the CDR3. TCRdb used MiXCR to reprocess the reads, holding one entry per CDR3 protein. The table shows some 220,000 distinct CDR3 sequences, with over 9% occurring only once. Sequenced: PBMCs. The chain carries TRBV4-3 and TRBJ1-4; 7 positions agree with TRBD1. The sequence was collected from a human donor in good health (CMV status not recorded). Some clones in this sample may be carry-over from other donors' samples. The DNA for the CDR3 is TGCGCCAGCAGCCAAGAGATTGGCAGGGGGATGGAAAAACTGTTTTTT. Protein product: CASSQEIGRGMEKLFF.